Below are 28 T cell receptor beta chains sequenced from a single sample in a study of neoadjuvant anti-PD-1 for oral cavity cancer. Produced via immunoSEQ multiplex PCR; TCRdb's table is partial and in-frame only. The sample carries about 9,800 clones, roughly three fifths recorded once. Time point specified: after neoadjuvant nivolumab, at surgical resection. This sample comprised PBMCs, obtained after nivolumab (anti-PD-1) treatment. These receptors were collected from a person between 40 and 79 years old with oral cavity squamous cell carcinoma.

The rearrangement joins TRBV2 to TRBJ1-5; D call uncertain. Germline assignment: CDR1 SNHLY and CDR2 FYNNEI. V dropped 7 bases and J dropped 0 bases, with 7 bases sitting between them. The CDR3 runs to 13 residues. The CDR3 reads CASTGYSNQPQHF. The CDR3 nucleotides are TGTGCCAGCACCGGGTATAGCAATCAGCCCCAGCATTTT.

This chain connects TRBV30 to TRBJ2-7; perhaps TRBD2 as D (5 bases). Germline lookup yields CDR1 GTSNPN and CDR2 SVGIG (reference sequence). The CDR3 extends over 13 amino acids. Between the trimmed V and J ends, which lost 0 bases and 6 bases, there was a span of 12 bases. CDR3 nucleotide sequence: TGTGCCTGGAGTGTAATAGCCCGGGGCGAGCAGTACTTC. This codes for CAWSVIARGEQYF.

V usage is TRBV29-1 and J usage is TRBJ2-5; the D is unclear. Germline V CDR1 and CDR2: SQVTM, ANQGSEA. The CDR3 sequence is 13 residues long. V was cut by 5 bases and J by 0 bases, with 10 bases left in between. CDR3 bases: TGCAGCGTTTCGGTCTCGTACCAAGAGACCCAGTACTTC. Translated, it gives CSVSVSYQETQYF. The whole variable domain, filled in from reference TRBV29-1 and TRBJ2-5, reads SAVISQKPSRDICQRGTSLTIQCQVDSQVTMMFWYRQQPGQSLTLIATANQGSEATYESGFVIDKFPISRPNLTFSTLTVSNMSPEDSSIYLCSVSVSYQETQYFGPGTRLLVL.

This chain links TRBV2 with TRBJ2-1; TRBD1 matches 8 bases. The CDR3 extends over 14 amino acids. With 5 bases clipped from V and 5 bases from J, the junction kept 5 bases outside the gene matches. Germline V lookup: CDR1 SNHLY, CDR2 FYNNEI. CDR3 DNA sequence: TGTGCCAGCAGTCTACAGGGGGGTAACAATGAGCAGTTCTTC. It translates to CASSLQGGNNEQFF.

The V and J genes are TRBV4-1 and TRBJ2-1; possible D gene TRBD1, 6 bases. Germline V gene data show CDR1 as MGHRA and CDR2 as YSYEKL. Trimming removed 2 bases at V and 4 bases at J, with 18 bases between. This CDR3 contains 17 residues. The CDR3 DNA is TGCGCCAGCAGCCAAACGTTCGTGGGGGCCGTATACAATGAGCAGTTCTTC. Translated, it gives CASSQTFVGAVYNEQFF.

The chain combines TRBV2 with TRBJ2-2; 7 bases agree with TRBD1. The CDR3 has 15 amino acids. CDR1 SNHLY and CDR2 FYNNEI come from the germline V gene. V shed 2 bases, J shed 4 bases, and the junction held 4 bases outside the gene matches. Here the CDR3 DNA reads TGTGCCAGCAGTGAACACAGGGGCCTCACCGGGGAGCTGTTTTTT. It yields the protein CASSEHRGLTGELFF.

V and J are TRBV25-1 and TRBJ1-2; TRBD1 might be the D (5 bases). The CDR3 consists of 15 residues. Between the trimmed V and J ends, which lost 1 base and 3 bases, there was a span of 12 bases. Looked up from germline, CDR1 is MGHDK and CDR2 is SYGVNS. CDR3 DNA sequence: TGTGCCAGCAGTGAATGGGAGGGGCAGGACTATGGCTACACCTTC. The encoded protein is CASSEWEGQDYGYTF.

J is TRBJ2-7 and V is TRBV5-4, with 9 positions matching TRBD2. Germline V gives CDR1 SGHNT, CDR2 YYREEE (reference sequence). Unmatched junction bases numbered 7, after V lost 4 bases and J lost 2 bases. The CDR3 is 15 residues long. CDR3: CASSPRVAGAYEQYF. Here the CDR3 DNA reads TGTGCCAGCAGCCCTCGGGTAGCGGGAGCCTACGAGCAGTACTTC.

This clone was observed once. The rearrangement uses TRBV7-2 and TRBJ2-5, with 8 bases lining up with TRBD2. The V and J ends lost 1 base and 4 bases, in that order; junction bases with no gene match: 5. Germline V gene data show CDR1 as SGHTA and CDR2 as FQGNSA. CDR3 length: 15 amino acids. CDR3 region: CASSLDWGLGETQYF. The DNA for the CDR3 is TGTGCCAGCAGCTTAGATTGGGGACTAGGAGAGACCCAGTACTTC.

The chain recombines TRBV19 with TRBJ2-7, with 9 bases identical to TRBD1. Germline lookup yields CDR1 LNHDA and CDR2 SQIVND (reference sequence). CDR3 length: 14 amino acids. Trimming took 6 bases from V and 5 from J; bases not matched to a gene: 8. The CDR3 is CASSLQGATNEQYF. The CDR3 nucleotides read TGTGCCAGTAGCCTACAGGGGGCGACAAACGAGCAGTACTTC.

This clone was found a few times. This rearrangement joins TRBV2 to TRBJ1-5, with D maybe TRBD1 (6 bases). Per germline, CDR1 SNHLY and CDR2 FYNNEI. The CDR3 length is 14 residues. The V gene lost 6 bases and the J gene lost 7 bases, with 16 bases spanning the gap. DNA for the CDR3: TGTGCCAGCAGGGGGCGCAGGGGTGGCCAGCCCCAGCATTTT. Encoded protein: CASRGRRGGQPQHF. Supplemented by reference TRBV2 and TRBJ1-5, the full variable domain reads EPEVTQTPSHQVTQMGQEVILRCVPISNHLYFYWYRQILGQKVEFLVSFYNNEISEKSEIFDDQFSVERPDGSNFTLKIRSTKLEDSAMYFCASRGRRGGQPQHFGDGTRLSIL.

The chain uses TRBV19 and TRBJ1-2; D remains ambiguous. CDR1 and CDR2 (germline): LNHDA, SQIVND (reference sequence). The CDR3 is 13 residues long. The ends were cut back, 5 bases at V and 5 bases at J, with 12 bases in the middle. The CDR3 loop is CASSHGRLYGYTF. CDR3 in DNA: TGTGCCAGTAGTCATGGCAGGTTGTATGGCTACACCTTC. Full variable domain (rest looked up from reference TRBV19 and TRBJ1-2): DGGITQSPKYLFRKEGQNVTLSCEQNLNHDAMYWYRQDPGQGLRLIYYSQIVNDFQKGDIAEGYSVSREKKESFPLTVTSAQKNPTAFYLCASSHGRLYGYTFGSGTRLTVV.

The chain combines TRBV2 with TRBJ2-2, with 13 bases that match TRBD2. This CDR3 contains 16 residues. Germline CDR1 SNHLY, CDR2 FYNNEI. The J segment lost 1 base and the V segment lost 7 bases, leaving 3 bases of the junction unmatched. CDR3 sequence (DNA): TGTGCCAGCACCCGACTAGCGGGGGGGAACACCGGGGAGCTGTTTTTT. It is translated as CASTRLAGGNTGELFF.

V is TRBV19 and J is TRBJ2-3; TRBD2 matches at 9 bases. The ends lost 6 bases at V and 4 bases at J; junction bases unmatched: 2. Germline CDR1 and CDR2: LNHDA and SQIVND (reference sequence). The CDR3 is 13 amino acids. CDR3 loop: CASRVAGADTQYF. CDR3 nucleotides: TGTGCCAGTAGGGTAGCGGGAGCAGATACGCAGTATTTT.

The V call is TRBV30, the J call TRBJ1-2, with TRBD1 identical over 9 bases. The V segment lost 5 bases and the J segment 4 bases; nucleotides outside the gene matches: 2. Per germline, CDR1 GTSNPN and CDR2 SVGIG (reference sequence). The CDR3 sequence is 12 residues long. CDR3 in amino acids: CAWLQGAYGYTF. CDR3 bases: TGTGCCTGGTTACAGGGGGCCTATGGCTACACCTTC.

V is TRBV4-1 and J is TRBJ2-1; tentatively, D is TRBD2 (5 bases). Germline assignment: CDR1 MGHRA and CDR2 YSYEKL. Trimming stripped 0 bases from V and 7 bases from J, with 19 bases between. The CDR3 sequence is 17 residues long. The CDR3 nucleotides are TGCGCCAGCAGCCAAGACCCCACGAGCGGTCCCCTAAATGAGCAGTTCTTC. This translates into CASSQDPTSGPLNEQFF.

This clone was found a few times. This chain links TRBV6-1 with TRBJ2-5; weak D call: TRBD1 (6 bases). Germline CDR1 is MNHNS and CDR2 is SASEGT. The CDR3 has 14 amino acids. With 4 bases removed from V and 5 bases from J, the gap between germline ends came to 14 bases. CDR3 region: CASSGGTGIETQYF. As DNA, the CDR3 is TGTGCCAGCAGTGGGGGAACAGGGATCGAGACCCAGTACTTC.

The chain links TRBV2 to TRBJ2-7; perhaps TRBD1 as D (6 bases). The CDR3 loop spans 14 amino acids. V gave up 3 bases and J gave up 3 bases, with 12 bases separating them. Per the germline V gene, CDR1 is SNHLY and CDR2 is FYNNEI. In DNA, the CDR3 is TGTGCCAGCAGTGATCAGGGGATCCTCTACGAGCAGTACTTC. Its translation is CASSDQGILYEQYF.

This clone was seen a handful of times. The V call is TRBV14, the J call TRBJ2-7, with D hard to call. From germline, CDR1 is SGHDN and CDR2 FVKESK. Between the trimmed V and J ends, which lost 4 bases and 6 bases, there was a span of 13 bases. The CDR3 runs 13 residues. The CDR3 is CASSPRLTLEQYF. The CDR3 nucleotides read TGTGCCAGCAGCCCGAGACTCACCCTCGAGCAGTACTTC.

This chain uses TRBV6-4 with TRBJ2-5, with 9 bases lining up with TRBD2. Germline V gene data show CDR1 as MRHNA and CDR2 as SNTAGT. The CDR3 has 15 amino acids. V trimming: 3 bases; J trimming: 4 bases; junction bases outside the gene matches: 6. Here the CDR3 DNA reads TGTGCCAGCAGTGAATCAGCGGGGGGTTCAGAGACCCAGTACTTC. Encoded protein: CASSESAGGSETQYF.

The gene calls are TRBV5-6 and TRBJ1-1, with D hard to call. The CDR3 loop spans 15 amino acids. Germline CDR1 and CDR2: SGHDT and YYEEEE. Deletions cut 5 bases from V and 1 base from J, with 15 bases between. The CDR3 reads CASRPSVTGNTEAFF. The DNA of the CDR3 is TGTGCCAGCAGACCCTCAGTCACGGGGAACACTGAAGCTTTCTTT.

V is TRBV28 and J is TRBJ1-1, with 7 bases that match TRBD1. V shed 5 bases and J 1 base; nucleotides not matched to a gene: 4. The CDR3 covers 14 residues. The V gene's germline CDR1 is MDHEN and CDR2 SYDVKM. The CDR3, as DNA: TGTGCCAGCAGTCGACAGGGACGGAACACTGAAGCTTTCTTT. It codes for CASSRQGRNTEAFF.

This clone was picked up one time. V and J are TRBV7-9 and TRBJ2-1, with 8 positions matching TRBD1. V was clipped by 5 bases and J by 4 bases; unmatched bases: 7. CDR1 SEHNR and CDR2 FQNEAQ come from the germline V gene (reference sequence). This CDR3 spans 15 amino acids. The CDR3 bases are TGTGCCAGCAGCCCCGGACAGGGTATGTACAATGAGCAGTTCTTC. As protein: CASSPGQGMYNEQFF.

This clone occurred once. CDR3 DNA: TGTGCCAGCAGCTTTTGGGGACAGGCCGGGGGGACTGAAGCTTTCTTT. Its protein product is CASSFWGQAGGTEAFF. The chain recombines TRBV5-6 with TRBJ1-1; 8 nucleotides line up with TRBD1. The V gene end was trimmed by 2 bases and the J gene end by 5 bases; junction bases not matched to a gene: 11. The CDR3 consists of 16 residues. In germline, CDR1 is SGHDT, CDR2 YYEEEE.

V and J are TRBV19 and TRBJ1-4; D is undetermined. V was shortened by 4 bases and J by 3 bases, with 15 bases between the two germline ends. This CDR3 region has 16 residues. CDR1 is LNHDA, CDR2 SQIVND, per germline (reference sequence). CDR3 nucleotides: TGTGCCAGTAGTACGGACCTCTGGGGAGCTAATGAAAAACTGTTTTTT. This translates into CASSTDLWGANEKLFF.

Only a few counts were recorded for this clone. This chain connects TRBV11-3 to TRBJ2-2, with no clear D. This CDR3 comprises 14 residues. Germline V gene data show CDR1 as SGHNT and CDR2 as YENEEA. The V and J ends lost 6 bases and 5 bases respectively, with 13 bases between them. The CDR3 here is CASRASPETGELFF. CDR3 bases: TGTGCCAGCAGGGCAAGCCCGGAAACCGGGGAGCTGTTTTTT.

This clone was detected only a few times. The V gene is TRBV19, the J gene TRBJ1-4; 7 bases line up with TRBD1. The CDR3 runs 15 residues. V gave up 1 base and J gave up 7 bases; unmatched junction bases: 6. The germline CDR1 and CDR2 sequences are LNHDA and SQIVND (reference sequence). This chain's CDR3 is CASSIGGGSGEKLFF. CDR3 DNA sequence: TGTGCCAGTAGTATAGGAGGGGGCTCTGGTGAAAAACTGTTTTTT.

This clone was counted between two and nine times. CDR3 amino acids: CASSVGRTGPVLGELFF. The CDR3 region has the DNA TGTGCCAGCAGCGTAGGTAGGACAGGCCCTGTTTTGGGGGAGCTGTTTTTT. V usage is TRBV9 and J usage is TRBJ2-2, with 7 bases matching TRBD1. Trimming took 0 bases from V and 8 from J; bases not matched to a gene: 13. Germline CDR1 reads SGDLS; CDR2 reads YYNGEE. CDR3 length: 17 amino acids.